This TCR beta chain was obtained from a study of cytomegalovirus exposure and HLA in healthy donors. V lost 2 bases and J lost 1; bases outside the gene matches: 1. This CDR3 spans 15 amino acids. The V gene's germline CDR1 is MNHEY and CDR2 SVGAGI. The PCR ran on 60 Vbeta and 13 Jbeta primers. Measured with immunoSEQ multiplex PCR; TCRdb has only the in-frame clones, and not every one. This table has approximately 190,000 clones, around four fifths appearing once. The J gene is TRBJ1-5, the V gene TRBV6-5, with 8 bases lining up with TRBD1. The origin of this receptor is a woman aged 45-65 years in good health and CMV-seropositive. Source material: PBMCs. CDR3: CASSYDRGSNQPQHF. Written as DNA, the CDR3 is TGTGCCAGCAGTTACGACAGGGGCAGCAATCAGCCCCAGCATTTT.